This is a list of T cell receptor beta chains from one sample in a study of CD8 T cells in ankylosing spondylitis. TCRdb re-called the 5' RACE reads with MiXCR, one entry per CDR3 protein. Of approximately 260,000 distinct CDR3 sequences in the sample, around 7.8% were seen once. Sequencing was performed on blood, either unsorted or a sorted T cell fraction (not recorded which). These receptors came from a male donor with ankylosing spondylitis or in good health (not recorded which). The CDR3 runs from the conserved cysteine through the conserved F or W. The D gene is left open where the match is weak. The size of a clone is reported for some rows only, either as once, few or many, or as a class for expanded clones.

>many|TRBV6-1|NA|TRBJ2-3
CASSEYPGKWGTDTQYF
TGTGCCAGCAGTGAGTACCCCGGGAAGTGGGGCACAGATACGCAGTATTTT
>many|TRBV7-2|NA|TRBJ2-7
CASSLREGEQYF
TGTGCCAGCAGCTTAAGGGAAGGCGAGCAGTACTTC
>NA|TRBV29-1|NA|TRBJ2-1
CSVAQGRDYNEQFF
TGCAGCGTGGCGCAGGGAAGGGACTACAATGAGCAGTTCTTC
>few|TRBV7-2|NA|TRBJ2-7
CASSHGLSTVEQYF
TGTGCCAGCAGCCACGGTCTGAGTACTGTGGAGCAGTACTTC
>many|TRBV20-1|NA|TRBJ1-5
CSARDISRGNQPQHF
TGCAGTGCTAGAGATATTAGTCGGGGGAATCAGCCCCAGCATTTT
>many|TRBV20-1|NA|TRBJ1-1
CSARVLDSIGAEAFF
TGCAGTGCTAGAGTGCTTGACTCTATCGGCGCTGAAGCTTTCTTT
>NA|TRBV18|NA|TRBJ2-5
CASSPPRGTETQYF
TGTGCCAGCTCACCACCAAGGGGGACAGAGACCCAGTACTTC
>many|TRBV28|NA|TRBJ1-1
CATCLQRATEAFF
TGTGCCACCTGCCTACAAAGAGCGACTGAAGCTTTCTTT
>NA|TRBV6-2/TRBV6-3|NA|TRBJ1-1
CASTYRRGTEAFF
TGTGCCAGCACTTATCGACGGGGGACTGAAGCTTTCTTT
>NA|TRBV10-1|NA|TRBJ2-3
CASRPEADTQYF
TGCGCCAGCAGACCGGAGGCAGATACGCAGTATTTT
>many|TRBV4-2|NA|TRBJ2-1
CASSPRTDGNEQFF
TGTGCCAGCAGCCCCAGGACAGATGGGAATGAGCAGTTCTTC
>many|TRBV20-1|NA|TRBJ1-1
CSAREEGRGTEAFF
TGCAGTGCTAGAGAGGAGGGGAGAGGGACTGAAGCTTTCTTT
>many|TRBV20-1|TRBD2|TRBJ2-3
CSARDPRTSGPTDTQYF
TGCAGTGCTAGAGATCCCCGGACTAGCGGACCCACAGATACGCAGTATTTT
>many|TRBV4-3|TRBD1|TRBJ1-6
CASSRKVGQGTEAPLHF
TGCGCCAGCAGCCGGAAGGTGGGACAGGGGACGGAGGCACCCCTCCACTTT
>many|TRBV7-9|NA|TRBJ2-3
CASTMGDTQYF
TGTGCCAGCACCATGGGAGATACGCAGTATTTT
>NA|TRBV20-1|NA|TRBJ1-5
CSASGQFNQPQHF
TGCAGTGCTTCCGGACAGTTCAATCAGCCCCAGCATTTT
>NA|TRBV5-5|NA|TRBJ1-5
CASSLETAGNQPQHF
TGTGCCAGCAGCTTGGAGACCGCAGGCAATCAGCCCCAGCATTTT
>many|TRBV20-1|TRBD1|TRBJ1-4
CSARDAGAGGNEKLFF
TGCAGTGCTAGAGATGCTGGGGCAGGGGGAAATGAAAAACTGTTTTTT
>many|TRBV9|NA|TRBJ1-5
CASSDQGNQPQHF
TGTGCCAGCAGCGACCAGGGCAATCAGCCCCAGCATTTT
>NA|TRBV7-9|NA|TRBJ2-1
CASSIRARGGNEQFF
TGTGCCAGCAGCATCCGGGCCAGGGGAGGCAATGAGCAGTTCTTC
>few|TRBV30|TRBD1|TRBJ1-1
CAWIPTGGAAEAFF
TGTGCCTGGATCCCGACAGGGGGCGCGGCTGAAGCTTTCTTT
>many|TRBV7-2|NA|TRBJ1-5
CASSLEGQANQPQHF
TGTGCCAGCAGCTTAGAAGGTCAAGCCAATCAGCCCCAGCATTTT
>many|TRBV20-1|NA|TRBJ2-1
CSARRGSDEQFF
TGCAGTGCTAGGCGAGGGAGCGATGAGCAGTTCTTC
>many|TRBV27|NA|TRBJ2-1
CASSFQGTSYNEQFF
TGTGCCAGCAGTTTTCAGGGTACCTCCTACAATGAGCAGTTCTTC
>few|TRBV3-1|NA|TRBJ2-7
CASSLQGGSYEQYF
TGTGCCAGCAGTCTTCAGGGGGGTTCCTACGAGCAGTACTTC
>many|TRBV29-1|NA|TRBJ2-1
CSVAEEGSSYNEQFF
TGCAGCGTTGCGGAAGAGGGGAGCTCCTACAATGAGCAGTTCTTC
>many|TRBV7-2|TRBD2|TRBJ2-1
CASSSPLGLAGGREQFF
TGTGCCAGCAGCTCGCCTCTTGGACTAGCGGGAGGCCGGGAGCAGTTCTTC
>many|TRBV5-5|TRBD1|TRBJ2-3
CASRLAPGQGVTDTQYF
TGTGCCAGCAGACTAGCGCCGGGACAGGGGGTTACAGATACGCAGTATTTT
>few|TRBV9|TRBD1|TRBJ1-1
CASSERGGITEAFF
TGTGCCAGCAGCGAAAGAGGGGGCATCACTGAAGCTTTCTTT
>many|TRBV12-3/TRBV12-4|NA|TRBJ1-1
CASSHGQKNTEAFF
TGTGCCAGCAGCCACGGACAGAAGAACACTGAAGCTTTCTTT
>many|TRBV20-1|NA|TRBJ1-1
CSAARRTEAFF
TGCAGTGCGGCCCGTCGGACTGAAGCTTTCTTT
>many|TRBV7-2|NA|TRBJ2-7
CASSSNRDEQYF
TGTGCCAGCAGCTCGAACAGGGACGAGCAGTACTTC
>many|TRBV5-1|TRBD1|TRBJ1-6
CASTLTGERSPLHF
TGCGCCAGCACCCTGACAGGGGAGCGTTCACCCCTCCACTTT
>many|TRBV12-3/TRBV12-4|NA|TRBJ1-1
CASSFRGPEAFF
TGTGCCAGCAGTTTTCGGGGACCTGAAGCTTTCTTT
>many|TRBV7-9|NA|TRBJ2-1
CASSLRIDEQFF
TGTGCCAGCAGCTTAAGGATTGATGAGCAGTTCTTC
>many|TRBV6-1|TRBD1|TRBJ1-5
CASSGTGESNQPQHF
TGTGCCAGCAGTGGGACAGGGGAGAGCAATCAGCCCCAGCATTTT
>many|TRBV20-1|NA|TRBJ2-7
CSAREQGTYEQYF
TGCAGTGCTAGAGAACAGGGTACCTACGAGCAGTACTTC
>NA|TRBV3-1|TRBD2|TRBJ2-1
CASSQLPGLASGEQFF
TGTGCCAGCAGCCAACTACCGGGACTAGCATCCGGTGAGCAGTTCTTC
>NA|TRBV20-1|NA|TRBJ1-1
CRGDTSSNTEAFF
TGCAGGGGGGACACCAGTTCCAACACTGAAGCTTTCTTT
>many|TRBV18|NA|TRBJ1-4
CASSPDSTNEKLFF
TGTGCCAGCTCACCAGACTCAACTAATGAAAAACTGTTTTTT
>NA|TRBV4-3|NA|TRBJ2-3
CASSQSGYRTDTQYF
TGCGCCAGCAGCCAATCGGGGTATCGCACAGATACGCAGTATTTT
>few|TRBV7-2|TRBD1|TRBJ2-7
CASSLETGTEYEQYF
TGTGCCAGCAGCTTAGAAACCGGGACAGAGTACGAGCAGTACTTC
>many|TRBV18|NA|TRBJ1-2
CASSPSGEGSGYTF
TGTGCCAGCTCACCTAGTGGAGAGGGGAGTGGCTACACCTTC
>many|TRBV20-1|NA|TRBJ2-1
CSASRSGAHNEQFF
TGCAGTGCTAGCCGGTCAGGGGCCCACAATGAGCAGTTCTTC
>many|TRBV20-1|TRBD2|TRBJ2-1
CSARGPGLAIYNEQFF
TGCAGTGCTAGAGGTCCGGGACTAGCGATTTACAATGAGCAGTTCTTC
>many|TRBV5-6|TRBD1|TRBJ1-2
CASSFNRGVYGYTF
TGTGCCAGCAGCTTCAACAGGGGCGTCTATGGCTACACCTTC
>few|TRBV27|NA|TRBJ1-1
CASSFRLNTEAFF
TGTGCCAGCAGTTTCCGGCTGAACACTGAAGCTTTCTTT